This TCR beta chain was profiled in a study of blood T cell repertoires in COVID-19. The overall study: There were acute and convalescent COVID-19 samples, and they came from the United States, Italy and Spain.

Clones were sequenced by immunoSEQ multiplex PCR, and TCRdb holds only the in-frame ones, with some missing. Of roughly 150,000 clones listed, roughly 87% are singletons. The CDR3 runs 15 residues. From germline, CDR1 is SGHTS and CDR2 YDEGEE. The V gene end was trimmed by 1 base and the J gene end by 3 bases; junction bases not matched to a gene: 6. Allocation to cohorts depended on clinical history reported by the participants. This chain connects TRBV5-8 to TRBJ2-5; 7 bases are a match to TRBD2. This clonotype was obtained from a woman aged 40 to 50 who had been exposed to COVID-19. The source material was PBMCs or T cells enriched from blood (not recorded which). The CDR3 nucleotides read TGTGCCAGCAGCTTGTGGGCAGGGAGGGAAGAGACCCAGTACTTC. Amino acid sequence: CASSLWAGREETQYF.